Listed here are 32 T cell receptor beta chains from one sample, sequenced in a study of regulatory T cells in long-lasting Graves disease. As to time point: persistent/refractory GD, antithyroid drugs over 5 years with positive TRAb. PBMC RNA was the source of the TCR library. In building TCR beta libraries, iRepertoire HTBI primers were used together with Arm-PCR of CDR3 regions. TCRdb ran MiXCR on the multiplex PCR reads and lists one entry per CDR3 protein. This sample has 700,000 or so distinct CDR3 sequences, with around 30% found just once. The material sequenced was peripheral blood mononuclear cells (PBMCs), taken when the disease was refractory, from a patient treated with antithyroid drugs. All receptors come from a female donor with Graves disease.

This clonotype was recorded at least ten times. This sequence joins TRBV2 and TRBJ1-1; tentatively, D is TRBD1 (6 bases). Trimming pared 7 bases from V and 4 bases from J, leaving 16 bases between. Germline V gene sequence: CDR1 SNHLY, CDR2 FYNNEI. The length of the CDR3 is 14 residues. The CDR3 coding sequence is TGTGCCAGCAAGGGGATGGGGGGCTTCACTGAAGCTTTCTTT. As protein: CASKGMGGFTEAFF.

The CDR3 here is CASSLAKGSAYEQYF. The CDR3 DNA reads as TGTGCCAGCAGCTTAGCGAAGGGGTCCGCCTACGAGCAGTACTTC. The genes are TRBV7-6 and TRBJ2-7; weak D call: TRBD1 (5 bases). V gave up 0 bases and J gave up 2 bases, with 11 bases separating them. The CDR3 runs 15 residues. The germline gives CDR1 SGHVS, CDR2 FNYEAQ.

The V and J genes are TRBV20-1 and TRBJ2-7; either TRBD1 or TRBD2 may supply D (5 bases each). Germline V lookup: CDR1 DFQATT, CDR2 SNEGSKA (reference sequence). The CDR3 length is 16 residues. The V and J ends lost 3 bases and 4 bases respectively, with 22 bases between them. CDR3 DNA: TGCAGTGCTAGGGGACCCGGGCGGCAACGCTTGTACGAGCAGTACTTC. Encoded protein: CSARGPGRQRLYEQYF.

V gene TRBV5-6 combines with J gene TRBJ2-7, with D perhaps TRBD2 (6 bases). The germline gives CDR1 SGHDT, CDR2 YYEEEE. Trimming took off 6 bases at V and 7 bases at J, with 14 bases between the two ends. CDR3 length: 12 amino acids. The CDR3 DNA reads TGTGCCAGCACCACACCTGGAGGGGAGCAGTACTTC. Encoded protein: CASTTPGGEQYF.

The gene calls are TRBV3-1 and TRBJ1-1; a weak D match, TRBD1 (5 bases). The CDR3 is made up of 15 amino acids. Germline lookup yields CDR1 LGHDT and CDR2 YNNKEL (reference sequence). V was shortened by 1 base and J by 4 bases, with 13 bases between the two germline ends. CDR3 sequence (DNA): TGTGCCAGCAGCCAAGCCCTTTTTGGGGGCACTGAAGCTTTCTTT. Its translation is CASSQALFGGTEAFF.

V is TRBV11-2 and J is TRBJ2-2, with D possibly being TRBD1 (5 bases). Germline CDR1 is SGHAT and CDR2 is FQNNGV. V was cut by 6 bases and J by 4 bases, with 12 bases left in between. The length of the CDR3 is 14 residues. In DNA, the CDR3 is TGTGCCAGCAGACAAGACAGATCCACCGGGGAGCTGTTTTTT. Encoded protein: CASRQDRSTGELFF.

This rearrangement joins TRBV6-2 or TRBV6-3 to TRBJ2-7; 8 bases are a match to TRBD1. The CDR3 runs to 16 residues. The J segment lost 0 bases and the V segment lost 5 bases, leaving 9 bases of the junction unmatched. Germline V lookup: CDR1 MNHEY, CDR2 SVGEGT. The CDR3 loop reads CASSVRTGGNSYEQYF. CDR3 coding DNA: TGTGCCAGCAGTGTCCGAACAGGGGGGAACTCCTACGAGCAGTACTTC.

The sample holds a few counts of this clonotype. The chain links TRBV5-1 to TRBJ1-4; 10 bases fit TRBD1. The CDR3 contains 15 residues. V lost 4 bases and J lost 6; bases outside the gene matches: 6. The germline V gene has CDR1 SGHRS and CDR2 YFSETQ. In nucleotides, the CDR3 is TGCGCCAGCAGCCTACGACAGGGGGCTTATGAAAAACTGTTTTTT. As protein: CASSLRQGAYEKLFF.

This chain connects TRBV27 to TRBJ2-2; D unclear. The germline V gene has CDR1 MNHEY and CDR2 SMNVEV (reference sequence). V was clipped by 3 bases and J by 6 bases, with 11 bases between them. The CDR3 totals 14 residues. Here the CDR3 reads CASSFAAFAGELFF. In nucleotides, the CDR3 is TGTGCCAGCAGTTTCGCAGCGTTCGCCGGGGAGCTGTTTTTT.

This clonotype was recorded a few times. The rearrangement uses TRBV6-1 and TRBJ1-5; D is unclear. V was cut by 1 base and J by 5 bases, with 15 bases left in between. Germline CDR1 and CDR2: MNHNS and SASEGT. The CDR3 consists of 16 residues. This CDR3 is CASSEVRTRGYQPQHF. Here the CDR3 DNA reads TGTGCCAGCAGTGAAGTTAGGACCCGAGGGTATCAGCCCCAGCATTTT.

This chain links TRBV3-1 with TRBJ1-1, with D uncertain. The CDR3 sequence is 15 residues long. CDR1 is LGHDT and CDR2 is YNNKEL in the germline V gene (reference sequence). V lost 0 bases and J 11 bases, leaving 19 bases between the germline ends. The CDR3 nucleotides read TGTGCCAGCAGCCAAGATATCCACATCCACCAGTGGGCTTTCTTT. It codes for CASSQDIHIHQWAFF.

J is TRBJ1-1 and V is TRBV6-5; 7 bases are shared with TRBD1. The CDR3 runs 16 residues. Germline V gives CDR1 MNHEY, CDR2 SVGAGI. After removal of 4 bases from V and 6 bases from J, the junction contained 14 bases not matched to a gene. The DNA of the CDR3 is TGTGCCAGCAGTTTCAGGGGGGCCGACGGAAAGGCTGAAGCTTTCTTT. It codes for CASSFRGADGKAEAFF.

The chain carries TRBV7-9 and TRBJ2-7; 7 nucleotides agree with TRBD2. CDR3 length equals 16 residues. The J segment lost 0 bases and the V segment lost 1 base, leaving 6 bases of the junction unmatched. CDR1 is SEHNR and CDR2 is FQNEAQ in the germline V gene (reference sequence). CDR3 nucleotides: TGTGCCAGCAGCTTAGATCCCGGGAGGTTCTCCTACGAGCAGTACTTC. It translates to CASSLDPGRFSYEQYF.

The genes are TRBV25-1 and TRBJ2-6; 9 bases are shared with TRBD1. The CDR3 is 20 amino acids. Germline V gene lookup returns CDR1 MGHDK and CDR2 SYGVNS. With 6 bases clipped from V and 4 bases from J, the junction kept 19 bases outside the gene matches. The CDR3 spells CASSRGAWDRVTGGANVLTF. CDR3 in DNA: TGTGCCAGCAGCCGGGGGGCATGGGACAGGGTTACTGGAGGGGCCAACGTCCTGACTTTC.

The CDR3 nucleotides are TGTGCCAGCAGTTACTACAGGGGGCAAGCTTTCTTT. Protein product: CASSYYRGQAFF. V and J are TRBV6-5 and TRBJ1-1; TRBD1 matches at 9 bases. CDR3 size: 12 residues. CDR1 MNHEY and CDR2 SVGAGI come from the germline V gene. After removal of 1 base from V and 9 bases from J, the junction contained 0 bases not matched to a gene.

Only a few counts were recorded for this clonotype. The gene calls are TRBV4-1 and TRBJ2-5; 10 nucleotides align to TRBD2. After removal of 3 bases from V and 1 base from J, the junction contained 5 bases not matched to a gene. The CDR3 length is 16 residues. Per germline, CDR1 MGHRA and CDR2 YSYEKL. CDR3 amino acids: CASSQGAGGAQETQYF. For the CDR3, the DNA is TGCGCCAGCAGCCAGGGAGCGGGAGGGGCCCAAGAGACCCAGTACTTC.

This clonotype was seen repeatedly, ten times or more. The chain links TRBV7-9 to TRBJ1-5, with a tentative D call TRBD1 (6 bases). The CDR3 runs to 15 residues. CDR1 SEHNR and CDR2 FQNEAQ come from the germline V gene (reference sequence). With 0 bases removed from V and 5 bases from J, the gap between germline ends came to 11 bases. CDR3 DNA sequence: TGTGCCAGCAGCTTAGCGGGAGCAGGGGATCAGCCCCAGCATTTT. This encodes CASSLAGAGDQPQHF.

This rearrangement joins TRBV11-2 to TRBJ2-1; the D call may be TRBD1 or TRBD2 (6 bases each). The CDR3 is made up of 12 amino acids. Germline V gene sequence: CDR1 SGHAT, CDR2 FQNNGV. V lost 6 bases to trimming and J lost 7 bases, with 10 bases between them. CDR3 amino acids: CASRWRGNEQFF. CDR3 in DNA: TGTGCCAGCAGGTGGAGGGGGAATGAGCAGTTCTTC.

The chain has TRBV28 and TRBJ1-1, with 9 bases fitting TRBD1. Germline V gene sequence: CDR1 MDHEN, CDR2 SYDVKM. The CDR3 loop spans 20 amino acids. Germline trimming cut 5 bases from V and 1 base from J; bases unmatched to any gene: 20. The CDR3 nucleotides read TGTGCCAGCAGTCTCGGACAGGGGTACATGGTAGCTCTACAGAACACTGAAGCTTTCTTT. Translating gives CASSLGQGYMVALQNTEAFF. Supplemented by reference TRBV28 and TRBJ1-1, the full variable domain reads DVKVTQSSRYLVKRTGEKVFLECVQDMDHENMFWYRQDPGLGLRLIYFSYDVKMKEKGDIPEGYSVSREKKERFSLILESASTNQTSMYLCASSLGQGYMVALQNTEAFFGQGTRLTVV.

This clonotype was counted a few times. The chain links TRBV7-9 to TRBJ1-4, with unresolved D. CDR3 length equals 13 residues. V was cut by 3 bases and J by 8 bases, with 10 bases left in between. Germline values: CDR1 SEHNR, CDR2 FQNEAQ (reference sequence). The CDR3 spells CASSFRSGEKLFF. As DNA, the CDR3 is TGTGCCAGCAGCTTTAGGTCCGGCGAAAAACTGTTTTTT.

This clonotype has ten or more counts. CDR3 nucleotides: TGTGCCAGCAGTTTCGGCGGGACTATCTATGGCTACACCTTC. This codes for CASSFGGTIYGYTF. V is TRBV12-3 or TRBV12-4 and J is TRBJ1-2, with D perhaps matching TRBD1 (5 bases). Trimming stripped 3 bases from V and 4 bases from J, with 12 bases between. The CDR3 extends over 14 amino acids.

This clonotype was seen a few times. The rearrangement joins TRBV12-3 or TRBV12-4 to TRBJ2-7; TRBD2 might be the D (5 bases). V lost 3 bases, J lost 2 bases, and 14 bases lay in between. The CDR3 has 15 amino acids. The DNA of the CDR3 is TGTGCCAGCAGTTTTTATCGGGGAGCAACCTACGAGCAGTACTTC. Residues: CASSFYRGATYEQYF.

This clonotype was counted between two and nine times. V is TRBV6-1 and J is TRBJ1-2; maybe TRBD1 (5 bases). Germline CDR1 MNHNS, CDR2 SASEGT. The V and J ends lost 6 bases and 4 bases respectively, with 15 bases between them. This CDR3 is built from 14 residues. The DNA for the CDR3 is TGTGCCAGCAGGGCCTTAGGGGAATTCTATGGCTACACCTTC. Amino acid sequence: CASRALGEFYGYTF.

This clonotype has only a few counts. The V call is TRBV7-9, the J call TRBJ1-1; TRBD1 aligns across 7 bases. The V segment lost 5 bases and the J segment 7 bases; nucleotides outside the gene matches: 7. CDR1 and CDR2 from the germline V gene are SEHNR and FQNEAQ (reference sequence). The CDR3 runs to 13 residues. The CDR3 DNA follows: TGTGCCAGCAGCCATGGGACAGCGCTTGAAGCTTTCTTT. This codes for CASSHGTALEAFF.

The chain carries TRBV19 and TRBJ1-1; TRBD1 agrees at 10 bases. This CDR3 has 15 amino acids. Germline-derived CDR1 and CDR2 are LNHDA and SQIVND (reference sequence). With 2 bases clipped from V and 5 bases from J, the junction kept 5 bases outside the gene matches. The CDR3 sequence is CASSIQGQGETEAFF. The CDR3 nucleotides read TGTGCCAGTAGTATACAAGGACAGGGGGAGACTGAAGCTTTCTTT.

The chain employs TRBV19 and TRBJ1-1; 9 bases agree with TRBD1. The germline gives CDR1 LNHDA, CDR2 SQIVND (reference sequence). The J segment lost 1 base and the V segment lost 4 bases, leaving 10 bases of the junction unmatched. CDR3 length: 17 residues. The CDR3 DNA is TGTGCCAGTAGTACTGGGACAGGGATGGTGGGGAACACTGAAGCTTTCTTT. Translated, it gives CASSTGTGMVGNTEAFF.

The chain is built from TRBV12-5 and TRBJ2-2; 9 nucleotides agree with TRBD2. The germline gives CDR1 LGHNT, CDR2 FRNRAP. The V segment lost 3 bases and the J segment 5 bases; nucleotides outside the gene matches: 10. CDR3 length: 17 amino acids. This CDR3 reads CASGLPVAGVYTGELFF. DNA of the CDR3: TGTGCTAGTGGTTTACCCGTAGCGGGAGTATATACCGGGGAGCTGTTTTTT.

This clonotype was observed a few times. The rearrangement joins TRBV7-3 to TRBJ1-2, with TRBD1 identical over 7 bases. Per the germline V gene, CDR1 is SGHTA and CDR2 is FQGTGA. This CDR3 spans 16 amino acids. V gave up 5 bases and J gave up 3 bases; unmatched junction bases: 12. CDR3 residues: CASSLVHRGGDYGYTF. The CDR3 coding sequence is TGTGCCAGCAGCCTCGTTCACAGGGGAGGGGACTATGGCTACACCTTC.

Notes on this clonotype: This may come from a read error, since a much larger clone is one base off. The genes are TRBV15 and TRBJ2-5, with D possibly matching TRBD1 (6 bases). V shed 2 bases and J shed 0 bases, with 16 bases lying between them. CDR3 length: 17 amino acids. Germline V gene sequence: CDR1 LNHNV, CDR2 YYDKDF (reference sequence). CDR3 coding DNA: TGTGCCACCAGCAGAACAAGCAGGGGATTTCACCAAGAGACCCAGTACTTC. It encodes CATSRTSRGFHQETQYF.

This clonotype appeared a few times. J is TRBJ1-1 and V is TRBV12-3 or TRBV12-4; 8 bases are shared with TRBD1. Unmatched junction bases numbered 10, after V lost 5 bases and J lost 5 bases. The CDR3 loop spans 15 amino acids. Here the CDR3 DNA reads TGTGCCAGCAGTCCCCCTAGGACAGGGCAAACTGAAGCTTTCTTT. Its protein is CASSPPRTGQTEAFF.

The rearrangement uses TRBV19 and TRBJ1-1, with 8 bases fitting TRBD1. Losses at the gene ends were 3 bases for V and 5 bases for J; bases not matched to a gene: 8. This CDR3 is 15 amino acids long. Germline loops: CDR1 LNHDA, CDR2 SQIVND (reference sequence). The CDR3 is CASSMGQGARTEAFF. The DNA for the CDR3 is TGTGCCAGTAGTATGGGTCAGGGGGCTCGGACTGAAGCTTTCTTT.

In this sample, this clonotype turned up a few times. The gene calls are TRBV10-3 and TRBJ1-1; no firm D call. CDR3 size: 14 residues. Per the germline V gene, CDR1 is ENHRY and CDR2 is SYGVKD. Trimming removed 9 bases from V and 0 bases from J, with 14 bases in between. The CDR3 is CAMGSGSMNTEAFF. In nucleotides, the CDR3 is TGTGCCATGGGTAGTGGGTCCATGAACACTGAAGCTTTCTTT.